The sequence of this TCR beta chain was determined in a study of T cell repertoires in cytomegalovirus infection. Overall study: In public TCR beta signatures, there were indications of both CMV infection and matching HLA type. The study, taken as a whole, reports: Accumulated public TCR beta family frequency recognized individuals carrying CMV together with the relevant HLA.

TCRdb fed the reads into MiXCR, producing one record per CDR3 protein. The data hold tens of thousands of distinct CDR3 sequences, with 33% observed a single time. Trimming at V came to 0 bases and at J to 8 bases, leaving 8 bases not matched to a gene. The germline V gene has CDR1 MNHNY and CDR2 SVGAGI (reference sequence). The CDR3 totals 17 residues. As concerns this clonotype: Its target is not known.

The specimen sequenced was PBMCs, sequenced either directly or after in vitro stimulation (not recorded which). This sequence joins TRBV6-6 and TRBJ1-6, with 9 positions matching TRBD1. This receptor was obtained from a human donor in good health (CMV status not recorded). Some clones in this sample may be carry-over from other donors' samples. Here the CDR3 DNA reads TGTGCCAGCAGTTACTCTCCCCCGGGACAGGGTTATTCACCCCTCCACTTT. Translation gives CASSYSPPGQGYSPLHF.